The source of this TCR beta chain is a study of cytomegalovirus exposure and HLA in healthy donors. This clone was counted only a few times. This CDR3 is built from 12 residues. Germline-derived CDR1 and CDR2 are SNHLY and FYNNEI. Trimming took 8 bases from V and 2 from J, leaving 10 bases between them. Profiled with immunoSEQ multiplex PCR; TCRdb holds only in-frame clones, not every one. This sample has over 70,000 clones, with 94% found just once. Source material: PBMCs. The TCR sequence derives from a woman between 18 and 30 years old in good health and CMV-seronegative. This rearrangement joins TRBV2 to TRBJ2-7; D might be TRBD1 (6 bases). The DNA for the CDR3 is TGTGCCAGCTCAGGGGACACCTACGAGCAGTACTTC. This gives the protein CASSGDTYEQYF.